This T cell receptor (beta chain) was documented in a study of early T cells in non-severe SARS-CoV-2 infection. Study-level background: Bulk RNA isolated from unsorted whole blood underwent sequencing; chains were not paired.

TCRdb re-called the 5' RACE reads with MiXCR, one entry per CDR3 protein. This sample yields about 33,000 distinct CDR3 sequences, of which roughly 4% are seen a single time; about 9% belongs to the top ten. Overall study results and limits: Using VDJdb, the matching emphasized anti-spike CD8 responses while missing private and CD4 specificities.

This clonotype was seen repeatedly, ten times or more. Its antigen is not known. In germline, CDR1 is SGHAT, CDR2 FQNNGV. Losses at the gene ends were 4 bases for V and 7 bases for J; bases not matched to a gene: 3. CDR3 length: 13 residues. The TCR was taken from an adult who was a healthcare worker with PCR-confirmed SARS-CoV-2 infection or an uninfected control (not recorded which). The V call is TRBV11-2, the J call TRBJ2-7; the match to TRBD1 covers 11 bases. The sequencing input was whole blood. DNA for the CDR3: TGTGCCAGCAGCTCCGGGACAGGGGGAGAGCAGTACGTC. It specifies CASSSGTGGEQYV.